These 9 T cell receptor beta chains came from one sample sequenced in a study of blood T cell repertoires in COVID-19. TCRdb's copy holds only in-frame clones and misses some; the assay was immunoSEQ multiplex PCR. Of hundreds of thousands of clones in the sample, more than 75% are singletons; the top ten hold roughly 2.6%. Sample: PBMCs or T cells enriched from blood (not recorded which). These receptors originate from a man aged 55-75 years who had recovered from COVID-19.

V usage is TRBV15 and J usage is TRBJ1-5; 7 bases match TRBD1. The CDR3 is 16 amino acids. The germline gives CDR1 LNHNV, CDR2 YYDKDF (reference sequence). Unmatched junction bases numbered 13, after V lost 5 bases and J lost 6 bases. The CDR3 coding sequence is TGTGCCACCAGCTTATCAGAACAGGGGTATGGTCAGCCCCAGCATTTT. Translated: CATSLSEQGYGQPQHF.

V gene TRBV18 combines with J gene TRBJ1-6, with D possibly being TRBD1 (5 bases). The V end lost 5 bases, the J end lost 9 bases, and 14 bases lay between the germline ends. Looked up from germline, CDR1 is KGHSH and CDR2 is LQKENI. CDR3 length equals 14 residues. CDR3 nucleotide sequence: TGTGCCAGCTCAGTACCAGGGTGGGGTTCACCCCTCCACTTT. As protein: CASSVPGWGSPLHF. The whole variable domain, filled in from reference TRBV18 and TRBJ1-6, reads NAGVMQNPRHLVRRRGQEARLRCSPMKGHSHVYWYRQLPEEGLKFMVYLQKENIIDESGMPKERFSAEFPKEGPSILRIQQVVRGDSAAYFCASSVPGWGSPLHFGNGTRLTVT.

The chain recombines TRBV9 with TRBJ2-7; possibly TRBD2 for D (5 bases). V was clipped by 1 base and J by 4 bases, with 15 bases between them. Looked up from germline, CDR1 is SGDLS and CDR2 is YYNGEE. There are 15 residues in the CDR3. CDR3: CASSVKAAPVYEQYF. CDR3 nucleotide sequence: TGTGCCAGCAGCGTAAAAGCGGCGCCTGTTTACGAGCAGTACTTC. The whole variable domain, remainder taken from reference TRBV9 and TRBJ2-7, is DSGVTQTPKHLITATGQRVTLRCSPRSGDLSVYWYQQSLDQGLQFLIQYYNGEERAKGNILERFSAQQFPDLHSELNLSSLELGDSALYFCASSVKAAPVYEQYFGPGTRLTVT.

The gene calls are TRBV10-3 and TRBJ2-1, with D possibly matching TRBD2 (7 bases). V was clipped by 0 bases and J by 5 bases, with 17 bases between them. Germline V CDR1 and CDR2: ENHRY, SYGVKD. The CDR3 runs 17 residues. The CDR3 nucleotides are TGTGCCATCAGTGAGTCGAGGAGGAGGGGGGGAGACAATGAGCAGTTCTTC. Its protein is CAISESRRRGGDNEQFF.

This chain connects TRBV6-2 or TRBV6-3 to TRBJ1-5, with a tentative D call TRBD1 (6 bases). Germline assignment: CDR1 MNHEY and CDR2 SVGEGT. The CDR3 spans 13 residues. Trimming shortened V by 6 bases and J by 9 bases, and 15 bases separated the two germline ends. Here the CDR3 DNA reads TGTGCCAGCAGCAAGGACAGTGCCCGGCCCCAGCATTTT. Its translation: CASSKDSARPQHF.

This clone showed up just a few times. This chain joins TRBV9 and TRBJ1-6; TRBD1 matches 8 bases. The germline CDR1 and CDR2 sequences are SGDLS and YYNGEE. Trimming took 3 bases from V and 7 from J; bases not matched to a gene: 9. The CDR3 totals 16 residues. CDR3 sequence reads: CASSGPGTGTNSPLHF. CDR3 DNA: TGTGCCAGCAGCGGCCCGGGGACAGGTACAAATTCACCCCTCCACTTT.

The J gene is TRBJ2-2, the V gene TRBV7-2, with TRBD2 matching 7 bases. Looked up from germline, CDR1 is SGHTA and CDR2 is FQGNSA. The CDR3 is made up of 14 amino acids. With 3 bases clipped from V and 3 bases from J, the junction kept 1 base outside the gene matches. The CDR3 coding sequence is TGTGCCAGCAGCTTGGGGGGGGACACCGGGGAGCTGTTTTTT. It encodes CASSLGGDTGELFF.

The chain links TRBV30 to TRBJ2-7; 12 bases fit TRBD2. Per the germline V gene, CDR1 is GTSNPN and CDR2 is SVGIG (reference sequence). V gave up 0 bases and J gave up 11 bases; unmatched junction bases: 5. The CDR3 runs to 13 residues. The chain's CDR3 is CAWSVMTSGREYF. Here the CDR3 DNA reads TGTGCCTGGAGTGTAATGACTAGCGGGAGAGAGTACTTC. The full variable domain, in which reference TRBV30 and TRBJ2-7 provide the parts outside the CDR3, is SQTIHQWPATLVQPVGSPLSLECTVEGTSNPNLYWYRQAAGRGLQLLFYSVGIGQISSEVPQNLSASRPQDRQFILSSKKLLLSDSGFYLCAWSVMTSGREYFGPGTRLTVT.

This clone has only one observation. The rearrangement joins TRBV5-4 to TRBJ2-3, with 8 nucleotides matching TRBD2. Losses at the gene ends were 3 bases for V and 2 bases for J; bases not matched to a gene: 11. The germline CDR1 and CDR2 sequences are SGHNT and YYREEE (reference sequence). The CDR3 consists of 17 residues. In DNA form, the CDR3 reads TGTGCCAGCAGCTCCAAAATAGCGGGGACCCTCACAGATACGCAGTATTTT. Amino acids: CASSSKIAGTLTDTQYF.